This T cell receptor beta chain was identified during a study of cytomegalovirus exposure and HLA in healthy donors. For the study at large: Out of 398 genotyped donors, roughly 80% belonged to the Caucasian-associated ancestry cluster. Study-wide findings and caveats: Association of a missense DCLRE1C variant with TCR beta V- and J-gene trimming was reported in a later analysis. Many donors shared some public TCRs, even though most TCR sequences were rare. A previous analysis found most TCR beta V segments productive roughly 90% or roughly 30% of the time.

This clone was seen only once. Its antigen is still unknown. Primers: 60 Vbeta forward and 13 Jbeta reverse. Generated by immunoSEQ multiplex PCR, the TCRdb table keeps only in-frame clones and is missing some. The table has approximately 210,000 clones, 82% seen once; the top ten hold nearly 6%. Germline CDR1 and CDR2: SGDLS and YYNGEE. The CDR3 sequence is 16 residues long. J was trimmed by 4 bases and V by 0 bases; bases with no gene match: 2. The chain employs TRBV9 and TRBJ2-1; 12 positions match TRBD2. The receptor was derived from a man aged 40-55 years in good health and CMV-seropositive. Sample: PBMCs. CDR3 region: CASSVGLAGGYNEQFF. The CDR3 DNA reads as TGTGCCAGCAGCGTAGGGCTAGCGGGAGGGTACAATGAGCAGTTCTTC.